This TCR beta chain stems from a study of T-cell reconstitution after alpha-beta-depleted transplantation in children. V was clipped by 6 bases and J by 15 bases; unmatched bases: 8. The CDR3 covers 12 residues. Germline V gene data show CDR1 as MNHNS and CDR2 as SASEGT. Unique molecular identifiers were incorporated into the prepared TCRbeta library. TCRdb reanalysed the PCR reads using MiXCR and keeps one entry per CDR3 protein. The data contain 400,000 to 450,000 distinct CDR3 sequences, roughly 44% of them singletons. The specimen comprised PBMCs, sampled before TCRalphabeta/CD19-depleted stem cell transplant. This TCR was recovered from a girl between 2 and 10 years old with aplastic anemia, due to receive a stem cell transplant. The chain links TRBV6-1 to TRBJ2-1, with 10 bases fitting TRBD2. CDR3 loop: CASRKSSGSVFF. The CDR3, as DNA: TGTGCCAGCAGGAAATCTAGCGGGAGTGTGTTCTTC.